The present TCR beta chain was sequenced within a study of blood T cell repertoires in COVID-19. About the study: COVID-19 samples from acute and convalescent phases originated in the United States, Italy and Spain. The analysed material was cDNA or gDNA that came from T cells, B-cell-depleted T cells, or PBMCs.

The V end was cut by 5 bases, the J end by 5 bases, with 6 bases between. The CDR3 loop spans 10 amino acids. Germline V lookup: CDR1 DFQATT, CDR2 SNEGSKA (reference sequence). Profiled with immunoSEQ multiplex PCR; TCRdb holds only in-frame clones, not every one. The repertoire holds some 110,000 clones, with approximately 81% as singletons. The sample consisted of peripheral blood. The chain has TRBV20-1 and TRBJ1-1; the D gene is possibly TRBD1 (5 bases). The receptor comes from a man older than 75 with COVID-19, enrolled during active disease. This CDR3 is CSARGTEAFF. Here the CDR3 DNA reads TGCAGTGCTCGGGGGACTGAAGCTTTCTTT.